This T cell receptor beta chain was profiled in a study of control samples from healthy donors and cancer patients. The CDR3 loop spans 15 amino acids. The V gene lost 0 bases and the J gene lost 2 bases, with 9 bases spanning the gap. Looked up from germline, CDR1 is SGHRS and CDR2 is YFSETQ. The repertoire was sequenced with immunoSEQ multiplex PCR; TCRdb's copy has only in-frame clones and lacks some. This repertoire shows 390,000 or so clones, around nine tenths found once; its top ten account for around 6.4%. The specimen was PBMCs. The chain has TRBV5-1 and TRBJ1-5; D is unclear. The clonotype originates from a middle-aged man with head and neck cancer. This CDR3 is CASSLASGGNQPQHF. The CDR3, as DNA: TGCGCCAGCAGCTTGGCCTCCGGCGGCAATCAGCCCCAGCATTTT.